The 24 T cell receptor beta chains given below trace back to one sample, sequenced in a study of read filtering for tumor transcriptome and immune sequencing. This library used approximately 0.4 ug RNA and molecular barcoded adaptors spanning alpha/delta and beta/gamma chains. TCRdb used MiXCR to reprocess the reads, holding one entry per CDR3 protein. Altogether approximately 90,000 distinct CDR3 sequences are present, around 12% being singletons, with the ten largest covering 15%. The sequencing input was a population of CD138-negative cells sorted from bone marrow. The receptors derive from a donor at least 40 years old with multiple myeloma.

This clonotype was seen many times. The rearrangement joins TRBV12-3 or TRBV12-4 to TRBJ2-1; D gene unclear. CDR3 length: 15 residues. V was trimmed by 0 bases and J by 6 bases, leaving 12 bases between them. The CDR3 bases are TGTGCCAGCAGTTTAGCGTGGGGTTCCGGCAATGAGCAGTTCTTC. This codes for CASSLAWGSGNEQFF.

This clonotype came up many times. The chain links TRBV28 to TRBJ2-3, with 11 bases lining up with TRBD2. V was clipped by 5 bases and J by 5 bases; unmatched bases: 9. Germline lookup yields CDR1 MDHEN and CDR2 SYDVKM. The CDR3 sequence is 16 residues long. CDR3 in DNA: TGTGCCAGCAGTCCTGAACTAGCGGGAGTTGGAGATACGCAGTATTTT. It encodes CASSPELAGVGDTQYF.

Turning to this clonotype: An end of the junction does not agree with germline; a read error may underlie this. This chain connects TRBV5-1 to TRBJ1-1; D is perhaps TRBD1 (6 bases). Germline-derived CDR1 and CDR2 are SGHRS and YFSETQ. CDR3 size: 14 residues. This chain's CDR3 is CASSLGTRDTGAFF. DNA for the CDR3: TGCGCCAGCAGCCTGGGGACACGCGACACTGGAGCTTTCTTT. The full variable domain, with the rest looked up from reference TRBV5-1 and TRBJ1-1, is KAGVTQTPRYLIKTRGQQVTLSCSPISGHRSVSWYQQTPGQGLQFLFEYFSETQRNKGNFPGRFSGRQFSNSRSEMNVSTLELGDSALYLCASSLGTRDTGAFFGQGTRLTVV.

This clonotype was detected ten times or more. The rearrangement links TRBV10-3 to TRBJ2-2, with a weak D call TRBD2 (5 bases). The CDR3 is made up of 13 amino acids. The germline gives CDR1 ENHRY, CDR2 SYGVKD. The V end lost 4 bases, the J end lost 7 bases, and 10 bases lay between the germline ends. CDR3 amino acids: CAISGLAGGELFF. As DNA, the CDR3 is TGTGCCATCAGTGGCCTAGCTGGCGGGGAGCTGTTTTTT.

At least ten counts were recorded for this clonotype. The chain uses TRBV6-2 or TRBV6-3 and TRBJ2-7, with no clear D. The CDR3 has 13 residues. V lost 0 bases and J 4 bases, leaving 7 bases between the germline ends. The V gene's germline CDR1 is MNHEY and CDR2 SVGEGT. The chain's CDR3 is CASSYSELYEQYF. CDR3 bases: TGTGCCAGCAGTTACTCAGAACTTTACGAGCAGTACTTC.

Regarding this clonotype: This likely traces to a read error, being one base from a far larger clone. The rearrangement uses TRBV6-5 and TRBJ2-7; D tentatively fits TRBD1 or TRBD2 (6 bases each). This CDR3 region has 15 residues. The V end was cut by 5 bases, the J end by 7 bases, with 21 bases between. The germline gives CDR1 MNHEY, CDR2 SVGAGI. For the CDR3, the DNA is TGTGCCAGCAGTCCCCGCCAGAGGGGGGTGGATGAGCAGTACTTC. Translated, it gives CASSPRQRGVDEQYF.

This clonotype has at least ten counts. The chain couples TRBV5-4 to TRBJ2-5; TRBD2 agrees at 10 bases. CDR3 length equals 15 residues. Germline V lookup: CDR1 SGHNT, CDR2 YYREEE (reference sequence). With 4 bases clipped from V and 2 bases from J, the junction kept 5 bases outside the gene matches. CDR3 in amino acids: CASSKTSGPQETQYF. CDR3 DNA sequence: TGTGCCAGCAGCAAGACTAGCGGGCCTCAAGAGACCCAGTACTTC.

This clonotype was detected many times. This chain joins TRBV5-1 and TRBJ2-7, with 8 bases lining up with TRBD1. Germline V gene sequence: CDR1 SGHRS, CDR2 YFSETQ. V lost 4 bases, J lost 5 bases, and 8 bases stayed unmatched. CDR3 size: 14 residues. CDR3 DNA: TGCGCCAGCAGCCGTGACGGGGGACAGGACGAGCAGTACTTC. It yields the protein CASSRDGGQDEQYF.

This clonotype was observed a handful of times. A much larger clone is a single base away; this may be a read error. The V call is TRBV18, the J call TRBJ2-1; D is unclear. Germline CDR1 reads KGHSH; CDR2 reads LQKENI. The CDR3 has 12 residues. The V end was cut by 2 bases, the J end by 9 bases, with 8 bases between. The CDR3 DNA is TGTGCCAGCTCACCAAGGCGGACTGAGCAGTTCTTC. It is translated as CASSPRRTEQFF.

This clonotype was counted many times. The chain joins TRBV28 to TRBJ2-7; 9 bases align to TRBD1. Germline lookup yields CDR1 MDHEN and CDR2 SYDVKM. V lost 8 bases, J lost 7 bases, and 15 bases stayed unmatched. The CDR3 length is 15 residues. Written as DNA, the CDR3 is TGTGCCAGCTCTTCCCCGGGACAGGGATCCCTTGAGCAGTACTTC. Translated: CASSSPGQGSLEQYF.

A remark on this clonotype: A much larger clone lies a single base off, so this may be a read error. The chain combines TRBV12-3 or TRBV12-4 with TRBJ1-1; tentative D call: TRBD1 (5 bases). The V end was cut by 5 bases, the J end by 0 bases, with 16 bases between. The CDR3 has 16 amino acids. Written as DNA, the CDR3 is TGTGCCAGCAGTCCTCGACAGACCGACATGAACACTGAAGCTTTCTTT. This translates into CASSPRQTDMNTEAFF.

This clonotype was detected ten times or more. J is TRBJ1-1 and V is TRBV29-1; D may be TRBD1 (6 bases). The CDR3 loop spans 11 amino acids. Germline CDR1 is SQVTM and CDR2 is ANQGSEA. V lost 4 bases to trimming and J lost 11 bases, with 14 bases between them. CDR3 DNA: TGCAGCGTTGTGGGGGCCCTAAGGGCTTTCTTT. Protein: CSVVGALRAFF.

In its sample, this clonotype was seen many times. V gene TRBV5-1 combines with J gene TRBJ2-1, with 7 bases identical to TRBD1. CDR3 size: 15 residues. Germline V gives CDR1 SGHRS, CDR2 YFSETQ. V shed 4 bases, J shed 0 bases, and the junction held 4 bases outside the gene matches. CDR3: CASSRGQSSYNEQFF. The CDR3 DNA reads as TGCGCCAGCAGCAGGGGACAGAGCTCCTACAATGAGCAGTTCTTC.

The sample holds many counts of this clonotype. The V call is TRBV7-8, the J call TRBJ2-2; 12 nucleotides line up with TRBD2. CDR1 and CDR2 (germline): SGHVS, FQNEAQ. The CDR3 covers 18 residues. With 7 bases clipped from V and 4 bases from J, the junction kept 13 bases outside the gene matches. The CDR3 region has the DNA TGTGCCAGCACCACGGGACTAGCGGGCTTGAGGGGCACCGGGGAGCTGTTTTTT. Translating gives CASTTGLAGLRGTGELFF.

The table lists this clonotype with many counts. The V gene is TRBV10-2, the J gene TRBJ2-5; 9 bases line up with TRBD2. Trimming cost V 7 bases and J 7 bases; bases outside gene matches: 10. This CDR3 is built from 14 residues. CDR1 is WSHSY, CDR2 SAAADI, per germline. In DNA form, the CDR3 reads TGCGCCAGCACTAGAGCGGGAGGAGTAGGGACCCAGTACTTC. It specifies CASTRAGGVGTQYF.

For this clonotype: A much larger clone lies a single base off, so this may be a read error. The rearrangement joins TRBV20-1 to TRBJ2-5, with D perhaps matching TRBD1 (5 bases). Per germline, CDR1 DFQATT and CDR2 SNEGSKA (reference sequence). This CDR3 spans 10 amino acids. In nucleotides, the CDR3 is TGCAGTGCTATACAGGAGACCCAGCACTTC. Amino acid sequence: CSAIQETQHF.

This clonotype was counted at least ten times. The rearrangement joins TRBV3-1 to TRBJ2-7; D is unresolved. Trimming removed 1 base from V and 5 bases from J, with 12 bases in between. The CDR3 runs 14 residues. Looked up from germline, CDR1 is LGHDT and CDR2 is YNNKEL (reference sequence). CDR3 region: CASSQGWNVNEQYF. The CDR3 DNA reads TGTGCCAGCAGCCAAGGCTGGAATGTCAACGAGCAGTACTTC.

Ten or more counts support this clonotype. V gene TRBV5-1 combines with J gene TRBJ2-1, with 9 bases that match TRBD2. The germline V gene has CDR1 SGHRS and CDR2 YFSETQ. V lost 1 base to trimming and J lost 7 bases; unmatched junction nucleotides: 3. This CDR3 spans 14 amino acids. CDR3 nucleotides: TGCGCCAGCAGCTTGAGTCTAGCGGGGAATGAGCAGTTCTTC. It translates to CASSLSLAGNEQFF.

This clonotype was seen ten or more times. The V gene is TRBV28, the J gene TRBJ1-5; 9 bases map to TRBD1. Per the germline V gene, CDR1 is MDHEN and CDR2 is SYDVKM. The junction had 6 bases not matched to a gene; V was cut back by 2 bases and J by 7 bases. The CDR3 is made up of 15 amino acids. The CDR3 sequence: CASSLMTGGGQPQHF. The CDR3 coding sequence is TGTGCCAGCAGTTTAATGACAGGGGGGGGACAGCCCCAGCATTTT.

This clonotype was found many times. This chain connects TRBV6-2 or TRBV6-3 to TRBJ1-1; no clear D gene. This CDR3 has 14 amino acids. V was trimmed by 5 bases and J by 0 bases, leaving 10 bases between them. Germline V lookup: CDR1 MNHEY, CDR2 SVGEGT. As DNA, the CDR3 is TGTGCCAGCAGTCCCAACCAGGTGAACACTGAAGCTTTCTTT. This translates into CASSPNQVNTEAFF.

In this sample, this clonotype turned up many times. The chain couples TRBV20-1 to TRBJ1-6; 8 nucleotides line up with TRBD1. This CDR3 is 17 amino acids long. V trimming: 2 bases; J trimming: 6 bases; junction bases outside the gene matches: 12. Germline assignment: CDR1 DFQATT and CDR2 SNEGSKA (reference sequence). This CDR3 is CSARIRGLSGGNSPLHF. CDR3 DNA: TGCAGTGCTAGAATCAGGGGGCTGTCAGGGGGTAATTCACCCCTCCACTTT.

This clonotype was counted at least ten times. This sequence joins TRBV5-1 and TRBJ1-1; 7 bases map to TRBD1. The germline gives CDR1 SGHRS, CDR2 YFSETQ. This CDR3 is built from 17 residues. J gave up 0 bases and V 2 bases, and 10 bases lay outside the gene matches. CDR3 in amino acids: CASSLAPTGVMNTEAFF. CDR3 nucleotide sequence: TGCGCCAGCAGCTTAGCCCCCACAGGGGTCATGAACACTGAAGCTTTCTTT.

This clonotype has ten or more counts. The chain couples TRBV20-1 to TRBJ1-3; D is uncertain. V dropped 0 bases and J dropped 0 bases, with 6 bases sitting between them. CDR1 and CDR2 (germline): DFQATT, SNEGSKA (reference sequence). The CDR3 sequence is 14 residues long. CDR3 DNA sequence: TGCAGTGCTAGAGACACGGACTCTGGAAACACCATATATTTT. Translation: CSARDTDSGNTIYF.

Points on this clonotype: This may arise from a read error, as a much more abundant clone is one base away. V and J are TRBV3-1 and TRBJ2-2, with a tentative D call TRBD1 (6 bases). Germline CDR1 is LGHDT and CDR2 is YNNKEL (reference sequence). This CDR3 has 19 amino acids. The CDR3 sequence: CARSHLSRWSGGQAGELFF. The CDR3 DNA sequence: TGTGCCCGCAGCCATCTGAGTCGCTGGAGTGGGGGCCAGGCGGGGGAGCTGTTTTTT. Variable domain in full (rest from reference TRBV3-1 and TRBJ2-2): DTAVSQTPKYLVTQMGNDKSIKCEQNLGHDTMYWYKQDSKKFLKIMFSYNNKELIINETVPNRFSPKSPDKAHLNLHINSLELGDSAVYFCARSHLSRWSGGQAGELFFGEGSRLTVL.